The present TCR beta chain was sequenced within a study of shared clonotypes between healthy human individuals. The protocol was immunoSEQ multiplex PCR, while the TCRdb copy is restricted to in-frame clones and leaves out a portion. This repertoire shows about 510,000 clones, 60% to 80% found once; its top ten account for around an eighth. Unsorted samples, those not sorted, used roughly 99 million PBMCs for genomic DNA. The germline CDR1 and CDR2 sequences are SEHNR and FQNEAQ (reference sequence). V lost 4 bases, J lost 1 base, and 9 bases lay in between. The CDR3 extends over 14 amino acids. The sample taken for sequencing was PBMCs. The origin of this receptor is a woman aged 40 to 55 in good health. Some clones in this sample may be carry-over from other donors' samples. The chain carries TRBV7-9 and TRBJ2-3; D possibly matches TRBD1 or TRBD2 (5 bases each). The CDR3 DNA is TGTGCCAGCAGCTCCCGGGACGGCACAGATACGCAGTATTTT. This codes for CASSSRDGTDTQYF.